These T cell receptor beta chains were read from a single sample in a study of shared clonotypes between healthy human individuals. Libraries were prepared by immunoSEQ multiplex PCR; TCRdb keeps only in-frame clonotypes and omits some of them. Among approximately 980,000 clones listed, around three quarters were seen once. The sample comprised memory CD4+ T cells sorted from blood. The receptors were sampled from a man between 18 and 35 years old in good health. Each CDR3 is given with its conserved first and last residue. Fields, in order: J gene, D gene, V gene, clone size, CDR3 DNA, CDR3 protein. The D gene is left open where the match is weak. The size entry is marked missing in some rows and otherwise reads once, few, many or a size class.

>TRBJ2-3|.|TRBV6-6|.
TGTGCCAGCAGTTACAGGTCTAGGACAGATACGCAGTATTTT
CASSYRSRTDTQYF
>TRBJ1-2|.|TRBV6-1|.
TGTGCCAGCAGTGATGGGGGGTCCGGCTATGGCTACACCTTC
CASSDGGSGYGYTF
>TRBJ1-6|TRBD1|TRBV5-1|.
TGCGCCAGCAGCCATGACGGGGACAGTAATTCACCCCTCCACTTT
CASSHDGDSNSPLHF
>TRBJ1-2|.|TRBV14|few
TGTGCCAGCAGCCAAGATCGCGCTAACTATGGCTACACCTTC
CASSQDRANYGYTF
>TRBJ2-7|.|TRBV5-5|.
TGTGCCAGCAGCGCCCCCCAGCGGGCTCAGGACGAGCAGTACTTC
CASSAPQRAQDEQYF
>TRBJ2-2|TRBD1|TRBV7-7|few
TGTGCTAGCAGCGCAAATTACAGGGGTGGCACCGGGGAGCTGTTTTTT
CASSANYRGGTGELFF
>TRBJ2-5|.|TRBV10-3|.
TGTGCCATCAGCCAGTCGGAAGAGACCCAGTACTTC
CAISQSEETQYF
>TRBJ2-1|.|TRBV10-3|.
TGTGCCATCAGTGGAGGAGGGGGCCTCAATGAGCAGTTCTTC
CAISGGGGLNEQFF
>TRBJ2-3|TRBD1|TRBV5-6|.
TGTGCCAGCAGCTATGAAGGGACAGGCACAGATACGCAGTATTTT
CASSYEGTGTDTQYF
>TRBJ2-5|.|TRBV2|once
TGTGCCAGCAGTGCTTCAGGGCAAGAGACCCAGTACTTC
CASSASGQETQYF
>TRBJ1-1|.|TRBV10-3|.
TGTGCCATCAGTGAGTCGAGGGGGGGTGAAGCTTTCTTT
CAISESRGGEAFF
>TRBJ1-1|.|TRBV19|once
TGTGCCAGTAGTGGCCAGCTGAACACTGAAGCTTTCTTT
CASSGQLNTEAFF
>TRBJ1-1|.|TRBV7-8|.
TGTGCCAGCAGCTCGGGACGGAACACTGAAGCTTTCTTT
CASSSGRNTEAFF
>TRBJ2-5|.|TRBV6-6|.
TGTGCCAGCAGTTACGGGGGCGAGGGCCAAGAGACCCAGTACTTC
CASSYGGEGQETQYF
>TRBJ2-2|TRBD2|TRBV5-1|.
TGCGCCAGCAGCTATACCCCGTGGTCTAGCGGGAGACTTTCCACCGGGGAGCTGTTTTTT
CASSYTPWSSGRLSTGELFF
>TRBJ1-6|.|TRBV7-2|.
TGTGCCAGCAGCTTAGAGGTCTATTCACCCCTCCACTTT
CASSLEVYSPLHF
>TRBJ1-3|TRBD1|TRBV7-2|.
TGTGCCAGCAGCCCCCTCTCAACCGGGACAGGGGCGATTGGAAACACCATATATTTT
CASSPLSTGTGAIGNTIYF
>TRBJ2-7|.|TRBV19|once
TGTGCCAGTAGTATAGTAGACAACTACGAGCAGTACTTC
CASSIVDNYEQYF
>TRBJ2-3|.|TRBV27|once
TGTGCCAGCAGGGCCCAGCGCTCGTCGGCATTTACGCAGTATTTT
CASRAQRSSAFTQYF
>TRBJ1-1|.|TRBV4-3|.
TGCGCCAGCAGCCAGTATCCAGGGGTCTCGAACACTGAAGCTTTCTTT
CASSQYPGVSNTEAFF
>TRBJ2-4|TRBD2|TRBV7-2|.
TGTGCCAGCAGCCTCCGACTAGCGGGGAACATTCAGTACTTC
CASSLRLAGNIQYF
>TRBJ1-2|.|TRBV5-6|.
TGTGCCAGCAGCTTGGGTTTGTTCGATAACTATGGCTACACCTTC
CASSLGLFDNYGYTF
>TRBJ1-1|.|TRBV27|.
TGTGCCAGCAGTTTATTGGTCGGCACTGAAGCTTTCTTT
CASSLLVGTEAFF
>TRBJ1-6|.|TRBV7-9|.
TGTGCCAGCAGCTTAGCGGGTCGGAGCTCCTATAATTCACCCCTCCACTTT
CASSLAGRSSYNSPLHF
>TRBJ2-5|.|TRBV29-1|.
TGCAGCGTTGTTCCCGGGGCCCAAGAGACCCAGTACTTC
CSVVPGAQETQYF
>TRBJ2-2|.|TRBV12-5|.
TGTGCTAGTGGTTTGGTACAGGCGAACACCGGGGAGCTGTTTTTT
CASGLVQANTGELFF
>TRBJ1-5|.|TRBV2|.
TGTGCCAGCAGCTCAGACAGGTCAAATCAGCCCCAGCATTTT
CASSSDRSNQPQHF
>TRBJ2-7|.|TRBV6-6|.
TGTGCCAGCAGTTATCCGGGACAACTATCCTACGAGCAGTACTTC
CASSYPGQLSYEQYF
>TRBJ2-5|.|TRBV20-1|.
TGCAGTGCTAGCCCAGGGGAGACCCAGTACTTC
CSASPGETQYF
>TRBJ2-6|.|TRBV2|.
TGTGCCAGCAAGGGGGGCAGCTCTGGGGCCAACGTCCTGACTTTC
CASKGGSSGANVLTF
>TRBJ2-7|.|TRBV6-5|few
TGTGCCAGCAGGTCCAGGGGACCCTACGAGCAGTACTTC
CASRSRGPYEQYF
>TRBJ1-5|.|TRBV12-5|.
TGTGCTAGTGGGAGCCAGGGTTTCGATCAGCCCCAGCATTTT
CASGSQGFDQPQHF
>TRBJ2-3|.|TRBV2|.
TGTGCCAGCAGTGGGGGTATTGCGGACTTACATACGCAGTATTTT
CASSGGIADLHTQYF
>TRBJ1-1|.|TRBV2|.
TGTGCCAGCACGGGGTTGGAGTTAGACACTGAAGCTTTCTTT
CASTGLELDTEAFF
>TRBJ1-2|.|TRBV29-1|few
TGCAGCGTTGAGCGGCACGGAGGGTATGGCTACACCTTC
CSVERHGGYGYTF
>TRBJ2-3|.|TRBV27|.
TGTGCCAGCAGCCCTTCGCGTAGCACAGATACGCAGTATTTT
CASSPSRSTDTQYF
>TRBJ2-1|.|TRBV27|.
TGTGCCAGCAGCGAGGGACGAGGCCACAATGAGCAGTTCTTC
CASSEGRGHNEQFF
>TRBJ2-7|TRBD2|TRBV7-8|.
TGTGCCAGCAGCTTAGCACTAGCGAGGGAGCAGTACTTC
CASSLALAREQYF
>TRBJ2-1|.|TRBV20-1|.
TGCAGTGCTACTTCCTACAATGAGCAGTTCTTC
CSATSYNEQFF
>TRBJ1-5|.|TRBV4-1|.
TGCGCCAGCAGCCAAGCGCTGGGGGGCAATCAGCCCCAGCATTTT
CASSQALGGNQPQHF
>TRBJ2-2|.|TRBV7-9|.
TGTGCCAGCAGGGGCAGGGCCAACACCGGGGAGCTGTTTTTT
CASRGRANTGELFF
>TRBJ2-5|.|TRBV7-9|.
TGTGCCAGCAGCCAGACGGAGACCCAGTACTTC
CASSQTETQYF
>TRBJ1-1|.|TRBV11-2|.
TGTGCCAGCAGCTTAGAGCGTCAGGTTAGGGTCTTCTTT
CASSLERQVRVFF
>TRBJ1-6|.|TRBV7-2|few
TGTGCCAGCAGCTTAGGCTCCACCCAGTATTCACCCCTCCACTTT
CASSLGSTQYSPLHF
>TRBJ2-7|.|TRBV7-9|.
TGTGCCAGCAGCCCGGAGTCTCCCCTGGGGCAGTACTTC
CASSPESPLGQYF
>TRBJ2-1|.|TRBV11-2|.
TGTGCCAGCAGCTTCGGCGGGGTCCCCTACAATGAGCAGTTCTTC
CASSFGGVPYNEQFF
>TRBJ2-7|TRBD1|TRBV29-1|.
TGCAGCGTTAAGACAGGGGGCAATTCTCGCGAGCAGTACTTC
CSVKTGGNSREQYF
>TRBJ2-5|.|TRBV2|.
TGTGCCAGCAGCCCGCAGGGTTTGCGAGAGACCCAGTACTTC
CASSPQGLRETQYF
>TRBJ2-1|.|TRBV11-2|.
TGTGCCAGCAGCTTAGTTGCGGGAAGTAACAATGAGCAGTTCTTC
CASSLVAGSNNEQFF
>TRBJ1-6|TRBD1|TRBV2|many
TGTGCCAGCACTTCCCGACAGGGGCAAAATTCACCCCTCCACTTT
CASTSRQGQNSPLHF
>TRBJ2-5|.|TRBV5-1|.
TGCGCCAGCAGCTTGGGAGGCACGCAAGAGACCCAGTACTTC
CASSLGGTQETQYF
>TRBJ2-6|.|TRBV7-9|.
TGTGCCAGCAGCACGGAACCCCGGGCCAACGTCCTGACTTTC
CASSTEPRANVLTF
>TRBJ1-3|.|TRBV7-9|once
TGTGCCAGCAGCGTCACACAGGGCTCTGGAAACACCATATATTTT
CASSVTQGSGNTIYF
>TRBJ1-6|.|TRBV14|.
TGTGCCAGCAGCCCCAGGGAACAACTTAATTCACCCCTCCACTTT
CASSPREQLNSPLHF